This T cell receptor (beta chain) was documented in a study of control samples from healthy donors and cancer patients. Here immunoSEQ multiplex PCR was the method, and the copy in TCRdb shows in-frame clones only, minus some. The sample has about 130,000 clones; roughly 91% are singletons. This CDR3 region has 17 residues. V dropped 3 bases and J dropped 6; count of bases not matched to a gene: 13. Looked up from germline, CDR1 is KGHSH and CDR2 is LQKENI. Sequences were obtained from PBMCs. The V gene is TRBV18, the J gene TRBJ2-3, with TRBD2 matching 9 bases. The clonotype was recovered from a man aged 50 or older with head and neck cancer. The CDR3 DNA reads TGTGCCAGCTCACCTCCCGGCGGGGGGGTTCTTAGGGATACGCAGTATTTT. Translating gives CASSPPGGGVLRDTQYF. The full variable domain, in which reference TRBV18 and TRBJ2-3 provide the parts outside the CDR3, is NAGVMQNPRHLVRRRGQEARLRCSPMKGHSHVYWYRQLPEEGLKFMVYLQKENIIDESGMPKERFSAEFPKEGPSILRIQQVVRGDSAAYFCASSPPGGGVLRDTQYFGPGTRLTVL.